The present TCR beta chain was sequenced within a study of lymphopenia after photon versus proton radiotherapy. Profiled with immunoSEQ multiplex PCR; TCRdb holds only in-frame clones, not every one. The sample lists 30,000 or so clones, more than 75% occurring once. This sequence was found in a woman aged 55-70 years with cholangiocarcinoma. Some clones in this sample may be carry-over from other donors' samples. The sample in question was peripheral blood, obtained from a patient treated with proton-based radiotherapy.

The CDR3 region has the DNA TGTGCCAGCAGCAAGACAGGGGTTAGCAATCAGCCCCAGCATTTT. Its translation is CASSKTGVSNQPQHF. The chain joins TRBV28 to TRBJ1-5, with 8 nucleotides matching TRBD1. The V gene end was trimmed by 6 bases and the J gene end by 0 bases; junction bases not matched to a gene: 4. The CDR3 loop spans 15 amino acids. Germline V gene sequence: CDR1 MDHEN, CDR2 SYDVKM.